This TCR beta chain was identified during a study of vaccination and CD4 T cells after COVID-19. About the study: Sampling after COVID took place at a median of around 110 days (range 35 to 161) following diagnosis.

Scientists ran DNA taken from cultured CD4+ T cells through the Oncomine TCR Beta short-read assay for sequencing. TCRdb re-analysed the PCR reads in MiXCR, keeping a single row per CDR3 protein. Among about 25,000 distinct CDR3 sequences listed, approximately 49% were seen once. Remarks on this clonotype: Its antigen remains unknown.

J was trimmed by 4 bases and V by 1 base; bases with no gene match: 2. Germline lookup yields CDR1 SGHTA and CDR2 FQGTGA. There are 16 residues in the CDR3. Treatment indicated: roughly 11-day PBMC culture with coronavirus spike peptide pools or control peptides (ViraFEST assay). Sequenced material: CD4+ T cells from blood, cultured in vitro. This clonotype was obtained from a human donor who had recovered from COVID-19. V usage is TRBV7-3 and J usage is TRBJ2-5, with 14 positions matching TRBD2. This CDR3 reads CASSLKGLAGAETQYF. The CDR3 DNA reads as TGTGCCAGCAGCTTAAAGGGACTAGCGGGGGCAGAGACCCAGTACTTC.